These 10 T cell receptor delta chains were sequenced from one sample in a study of Vδ1+ human thymocytes. Notes on the study in general: Highly polyclonal TRG and TRD repertoires with Gaussian CDR3 length distributions appeared in thymus.

No cognate antigen is known for these TCRs. RNA was extracted from the cells and then reverse transcribed. Multiplex PCR used pooled V-gene forward primers and a constant-region reverse primer to amplify CDR3s. TCRdb fed the multiplex PCR reads into CATT to redo clone calling. The top ten clones hold 0.2% to 0.3% of a sample with fewer than 90,000 delta-chain clones, about 30% of them seen once. Sequenced material: Vdelta1+ gamma-delta thymocytes from the thymus. Sample subset: FACS-sorted CD3+ TCRalphabeta- TCRVdelta1+ TCRVdelta2- thymocytes. All receptors derive from a boy less than two years old who had congenital heart surgery.

This clone was counted only a few times. This chain joins TRDV1 and TRDJ1; TRDD3 matches 10 bases. CDR1 and CDR2 (germline): TSWWSYY, QGS. There are 20 residues in the CDR3. With V trimmed by 0 bases and J by 0 bases, 13 bases remained unmatched. The chain's CDR3 is CALGELFPLGGYYNTDKLIF. The DNA for the CDR3 is TGTGCTCTTGGGGAACTATTCCCCCTTGGGGGATACTATAACACCGATAAACTCATCTTT.

The rearrangement joins TRDV1 to TRDJ1, with a weak D call TRDD3 (6 bases). This CDR3 contains 19 residues. Germline values: CDR1 TSWWSYY, CDR2 QGS. V shed 0 bases and J shed 0 bases, with 20 bases lying between them. The CDR3 protein is CALGELSPVLGPYTDKLIF. The CDR3 bases are TGTGCTCTTGGGGAACTTTCCCCGGTACTGGGTCCTTACACCGATAAACTCATCTTT.

The chain couples TRDV1 to TRDJ1, with 12 bases identical to TRDD3. Germline V gives CDR1 TSWWSYY, CDR2 QGS. V shed 4 bases, J shed 3 bases, and the junction held 18 bases outside the gene matches. The CDR3 is made up of 20 amino acids. Here the CDR3 reads CALGGTAFLYWGIHPDKLIF. CDR3 coding DNA: TGTGCTCTTGGGGGAACGGCCTTTCTTTACTGGGGGATACATCCCGATAAACTCATCTTT.

This sequence joins TRDV1 and TRDJ1, with TRDD3 identical over 9 bases. V gave up 1 base and J gave up 0 bases; unmatched junction bases: 15. Germline V gene sequence: CDR1 TSWWSYY, CDR2 QGS. This CDR3 contains 20 residues. The CDR3 loop reads CALGEHLSADWGTYTDKLIF. The CDR3 DNA is TGTGCTCTTGGGGAACACCTTTCCGCCGACTGGGGGACCTACACCGATAAACTCATCTTT.

The chain combines TRDV1 with TRDJ1; 9 nucleotides agree with TRDD3. Germline V CDR1 and CDR2: TSWWSYY, QGS. This CDR3 region has 23 residues. V shed 3 bases, J shed 0 bases, and the junction held 26 bases outside the gene matches. The CDR3 region is CALGEIPPYWGKRGLINTDKLIF. CDR3 nucleotide sequence: TGTGCTCTTGGGGAGATCCCGCCCTACTGGGGGAAAAGGGGTTTGATTAACACCGATAAACTCATCTTT.

This chain uses TRDV1 with TRDJ1; 12 nucleotides align to TRDD3. The CDR3 consists of 22 residues. The germline gives CDR1 TSWWSYY, CDR2 QGS. The V segment lost 4 bases and the J segment 1 base; nucleotides outside the gene matches: 22. Here the CDR3 reads CALGGPGVPHRTGGYCTDKLIF. The CDR3 nucleotides read TGTGCTCTTGGGGGTCCTGGCGTTCCCCACCGTACTGGGGGATACTGCACCGATAAACTCATCTTT.

The chain links TRDV1 to TRDJ1; D could derive from TRDD2 or TRDD3 (7 bases each). The CDR3 loop spans 20 amino acids. V lost 2 bases and J lost 1, with 26 bases in between. Germline CDR1 reads TSWWSYY; CDR2 reads QGS. The CDR3 coding sequence is TGTGCTCTTGGGGAAGGTTCCTACGGCATGGGGATATCTTCCACCGATAAACTCATCTTT. It is translated as CALGEGSYGMGISSTDKLIF.

This clone was seen more than once but under ten times. The J gene is TRDJ1, the V gene TRDV1; a weak D match, TRDD2 (5 bases). V was shortened by 5 bases and J by 5 bases, with 18 bases between the two germline ends. The germline gives CDR1 TSWWSYY, CDR2 QGS. CDR3 length equals 15 residues. CDR3 sequence: CALGNELPYYDKLIF. In DNA, the CDR3 is TGTGCTCTTGGGAACGAGCTTCCGTACTATGATAAACTCATCTTT.

The rearrangement links TRDV1 to TRDJ1; 7 bases are a match to TRDD3. Trimming took 2 bases from V and 0 from J; bases not matched to a gene: 15. The CDR3 loop spans 19 amino acids. Germline V gene lookup returns CDR1 TSWWSYY and CDR2 QGS. As DNA, the CDR3 is TGTGCTCTTGGGGAATGGCACCTGGTGGGGGAACCGTACACCGATAAACTCATCTTT. Protein: CALGEWHLVGEPYTDKLIF.

The chain joins TRDV1 to TRDJ1; possible D gene TRDD3, 6 bases. V was shortened by 0 bases and J by 0 bases, with 32 bases between the two germline ends. The germline V gene has CDR1 TSWWSYY and CDR2 QGS. CDR3 size: 23 residues. The CDR3 loop reads CALGELSDPMGAGYEPYTDKLIF. CDR3 sequence (DNA): TGTGCTCTTGGGGAACTTTCGGACCCGATGGGGGCCGGGTATGAGCCGTACACCGATAAACTCATCTTT.